The next 15 T cell receptor beta chains were all read from a single sample in a study of blood T cell repertoires in COVID-19. Repertoires were generated with immunoSEQ multiplex PCR, while TCRdb's copy carries only in-frame clones and drops some. The sample has about 440,000 clones; roughly 89% are singletons. Sequenced material: peripheral blood. These receptors were collected from a woman in her 30s with acute or convalescent COVID-19.

The gene calls are TRBV12-5 and TRBJ1-5; D may be TRBD1 (5 bases). This CDR3 is built from 18 residues. V lost 1 base and J 5 bases, leaving 21 bases between the germline ends. Germline values: CDR1 LGHNT, CDR2 FRNRAP. Here the CDR3 reads CASGLALNPDNFHQPQHF. The CDR3 DNA follows: TGTGCTAGTGGTTTGGCACTTAATCCGGACAATTTCCATCAGCCCCAGCATTTT.

The chain uses TRBV24-1 and TRBJ2-5; 7 nucleotides align to TRBD2. After removal of 5 bases from V and 1 base from J, the junction contained 6 bases not matched to a gene. Germline CDR1 KGHDR, CDR2 SFDVKD. The CDR3 contains 15 residues. The CDR3 loop is CATSVGWGGQETQYF. The CDR3, as DNA: TGTGCCACCAGTGTAGGTTGGGGGGGCCAAGAGACCCAGTACTTC.

The CDR3 DNA reads TGTGCCAGCAGTTTCCGGGGGATCGGGGAGCTGTTTTTT. This codes for CASSFRGIGELFF. The rearrangement joins TRBV27 to TRBJ2-2; a weak D match, TRBD2 (6 bases). In germline, CDR1 is MNHEY, CDR2 SMNVEV (reference sequence). This CDR3 is built from 13 residues. Trimming stripped 3 bases from V and 7 bases from J, with 9 bases between.

The chain uses TRBV5-1 and TRBJ1-4; 8 nucleotides agree with TRBD1. The CDR3 totals 15 residues. Germline V gene data show CDR1 as SGHRS and CDR2 as YFSETQ. Trimming removed 1 base from V and 3 bases from J; junction bases left unmatched: 2. In DNA, the CDR3 is TGCGCCAGCAGCTTGAGACAGGGGTCTAATGAAAAACTGTTTTTT. Its translation: CASSLRQGSNEKLFF.

The V call is TRBV6-1, the J call TRBJ2-1; maybe TRBD2 (6 bases). V gave up 4 bases and J gave up 4 bases, with 17 bases separating them. This CDR3 has 16 residues. From germline, CDR1 is MNHNS and CDR2 SASEGT. CDR3 amino acids: CASSALRAGLYNEQFF. The CDR3 DNA sequence: TGTGCCAGCAGTGCCCTTCGGGCGGGATTATACAATGAGCAGTTCTTC.

V and J are TRBV6-1 and TRBJ1-1, with 9 bases aligning to TRBD1. CDR1 and CDR2 (germline): MNHNS, SASEGT. This CDR3 has 16 residues. V trimming: 4 bases; J trimming: 4 bases; junction bases outside the gene matches: 10. CDR3 DNA: TGTGCCAGCAGTGGCAAGAGAACAGGGGGCGGCACTGAAGCTTTCTTT. Its translation is CASSGKRTGGGTEAFF.

The V gene is TRBV29-1, the J gene TRBJ2-7; TRBD1 matches 11 bases. With V trimmed by 5 bases and J by 5 bases, 5 bases remained unmatched. Germline V lookup: CDR1 SQVTM, CDR2 ANQGSEA. CDR3 length: 13 residues. CDR3 in DNA: TGCAGCGTTTATCCGGGACAGGGGGACGAGCAGTACTTC. Translated, it gives CSVYPGQGDEQYF.

The rearrangement joins TRBV4-2 to TRBJ2-7; TRBD2 agrees at 9 bases. Germline lookup yields CDR1 LGHNA and CDR2 YNFKEQ. J lost 4 bases, V lost 0 bases, and 13 bases had no gene match. This CDR3 has 18 residues. This chain's CDR3 is CASSQEVGAGGPWYEQYF. CDR3 DNA sequence: TGTGCCAGCAGCCAAGAAGTAGGGGCGGGGGGGCCGTGGTACGAGCAGTACTTC.

The genes are TRBV24-1 and TRBJ2-2, with D perhaps matching TRBD1 (6 bases). The CDR3 length is 13 residues. Trimming pared 4 bases from V and 5 bases from J, leaving 7 bases between. Germline V gene data show CDR1 as KGHDR and CDR2 as SFDVKD. Here the CDR3 DNA reads TGTGCCACCAGTGAAAGGGGGACCGGGGAGCTGTTTTTT. This gives the protein CATSERGTGELFF.

The chain carries TRBV20-1 and TRBJ1-3; D may be TRBD1 (6 bases). The V and J ends lost 3 bases and 4 bases respectively, with 13 bases between them. CDR3 size: 14 residues. From germline, CDR1 is DFQATT and CDR2 SNEGSKA (reference sequence). Written as DNA, the CDR3 is TGCAGTGCTAGTATCATGGACAGAGGAAACACCATATATTTT. Translation gives CSASIMDRGNTIYF.

The chain links TRBV15 to TRBJ2-2, with 9 bases identical to TRBD2. J gave up 6 bases and V 3 bases, and 11 bases lay outside the gene matches. Germline CDR1 LNHNV, CDR2 YYDKDF (reference sequence). CDR3 length: 17 residues. CDR3 loop: CATSSLRSGGWAGELFF. In DNA form, the CDR3 reads TGTGCCACCAGCAGCCTCCGTAGCGGGGGCTGGGCCGGGGAGCTGTTTTTT.

The V and J genes are TRBV4-1 and TRBJ2-1, with a weak D call TRBD1 (6 bases). The V and J ends lost 0 bases and 7 bases respectively, with 13 bases between them. This CDR3 contains 15 residues. Germline-derived CDR1 and CDR2 are MGHRA and YSYEKL. The DNA of the CDR3 is TGCGCCAGCAGCCAAGAAAGGACAGCACCAAATGAGCAGTTCTTC. This sequence encodes CASSQERTAPNEQFF.

The rearrangement uses TRBV19 and TRBJ1-4; TRBD1 matches 10 bases. Per the germline V gene, CDR1 is LNHDA and CDR2 is SQIVND (reference sequence). CDR3 length: 15 amino acids. J lost 8 bases, V lost 2 bases, and 5 bases had no gene match. CDR3 sequence reads: CASSITGTGAEKLFF. For the CDR3, the DNA is TGTGCCAGTAGTATAACCGGGACAGGGGCCGAAAAACTGTTTTTT.

This rearrangement joins TRBV12-3 or TRBV12-4 to TRBJ2-3; TRBD1 is a possible D gene (6 bases). The CDR3 totals 13 residues. With 8 bases removed from V and 1 base from J, the gap between germline ends came to 10 bases. The CDR3 DNA reads as TGTGCCAGCCAAGCAGGGGGCACAGATACGCAGTATTTT. Protein product: CASQAGGTDTQYF.

About this clone itself: Because the CDR3's place on the DNA is in doubt, the DNA is left out and the CDR3 is given as listed by TCRdb. The chain uses TRBV27 and TRBJ2-7; the table's D call TRBD1 went unverified against the DNA. The germline gives CDR1 MNHEY, CDR2 SMNVEV (reference sequence). A total of 15 residues make up the CDR3, ends included. Here the CDR3 reads CASSFLAGGSYEQYF.